The 23 T cell receptor beta chains presented below share a single source sample, sequenced in a study of T cells after yellow fever vaccination. TCRdb re-called the 5' RACE reads through MiXCR, storing one row per CDR3 protein. The sample includes 500,000 to 550,000 distinct CDR3 sequences, about a fifth seen only once; the top ten take 16%. The specimen was PBMCs, collected 21 days after the first yellow fever vaccination. Receptors were obtained from a young man who received the YFV17D yellow fever vaccine.

The chain links TRBV29-1 to TRBJ1-1; tentative D call: TRBD1 (5 bases). This CDR3 has 13 amino acids. V was cut by 0 bases and J by 1 base, with 6 bases left in between. Germline CDR1 reads SQVTM; CDR2 reads ANQGSEA. In DNA, the CDR3 is TGCAGCGTTGAAGATCAGGGGAACACTGAAGCTTTCTTT. Its protein is CSVEDQGNTEAFF.

The chain links TRBV20-1 to TRBJ1-6; D gene uncertain. Germline CDR1 and CDR2: DFQATT and SNEGSKA (reference sequence). Deletions cut 2 bases from V and 8 bases from J, with 13 bases between. This CDR3 region has 14 residues. CDR3 region: CSARLRAGDSPLHF. In DNA, the CDR3 is TGCAGTGCTAGACTCCGGGCCGGTGATTCACCCCTCCACTTT.

As to this clonotype: Relative to the germline gene, one junction end is altered; a read error may explain this. DNA of the CDR3: TGTGCCAGCAGTCAAGCGCGGGGGGATGAGCAGTTCTTC. Encoded protein: CASSQARGDEQFF. This chain uses TRBV6-1 with TRBJ2-1; 8 positions agree with TRBD2. The germline gives CDR1 MNHNS, CDR2 SASEGT. The CDR3 has 13 amino acids.

This clonotype was counted ten times or more. The CDR3 DNA is TGTGCCAGCTCACTAAGCCAGGTCTACGAGCAGTACGTC. It codes for CASSLSQVYEQYV. The genes are TRBV18 and TRBJ2-7; no clear D. Germline loops: CDR1 KGHSH, CDR2 LQKENI. V lost 4 bases and J 3 bases, leaving 10 bases between the germline ends. CDR3 length: 13 amino acids.

This clonotype was counted a few times. The rearrangement uses TRBV7-2 and TRBJ2-4, with D possibly matching TRBD1 (5 bases). The germline V gene has CDR1 SGHTA and CDR2 FQGNSA. The length of the CDR3 is 13 residues. Trimming shortened V by 4 bases and J by 8 bases, and 12 bases separated the two germline ends. The chain's CDR3 is CASSSRGGDIQYF. The CDR3, as DNA: TGTGCCAGCAGCTCTAGGGGCGGAGACATTCAGTACTTC.

This clonotype was seen a handful of times. Here the CDR3 DNA reads TGTGCCAGCATTGCCGGGGATGTTTGGTGGCCCCAGCATTTT. Encoded protein: CASIAGDVWWPQHF. This chain connects TRBV28 to TRBJ1-5; the D is unclear. The V and J ends lost 7 bases and 9 bases respectively, with 19 bases between them. The CDR3 runs 14 residues. The germline V gene has CDR1 MDHEN and CDR2 SYDVKM. Full variable domain (missing parts from reference TRBV28 and TRBJ1-5): DVKVTQSSRYLVKRTGEKVFLECVQDMDHENMFWYRQDPGLGLRLIYFSYDVKMKEKGDIPEGYSVSREKKERFSLILESASTNQTSMYLCASIAGDVWWPQHFGDGTRLSIL.

In this sample, this clonotype turned up a few times. This chain connects TRBV9 to TRBJ1-2, with D tentatively TRBD1 (5 bases). V was trimmed by 1 base and J by 5 bases, leaving 9 bases between them. There are 13 residues in the CDR3. From germline, CDR1 is SGDLS and CDR2 YYNGEE. The CDR3 spells CASSVSGSYGYTF. Here the CDR3 DNA reads TGTGCCAGCAGCGTATCAGGGTCGTATGGCTACACCTTC.

The sample holds a few counts of this clonotype. The V gene is TRBV27, the J gene TRBJ2-2; 7 positions match TRBD1. Germline CDR1 reads MNHEY; CDR2 reads SMNVEV (reference sequence). J lost 7 bases, V lost 2 bases, and 7 bases had no gene match. This CDR3 has 15 amino acids. The DNA of the CDR3 is TGTGCCAGCAGTTTACCTGACAGGGCCGGCGGGGAGCTGTTTTTT. This sequence encodes CASSLPDRAGGELFF.

The V gene is TRBV28, the J gene TRBJ2-7, with D perhaps matching TRBD1 or TRBD2 (5 bases each). The germline CDR1 and CDR2 sequences are MDHEN and SYDVKM. Trimming shortened V by 10 bases and J by 7 bases, and 17 bases separated the two germline ends. CDR3 length equals 12 residues. As DNA, the CDR3 is TGTGCCACCAACGCCCGGTGGGGGGAGCAGTACGTC. It translates to CATNARWGEQYV.

This clonotype came up a few times. V and J are TRBV20-1 and TRBJ1-2; D is unresolved. The CDR3 runs 12 residues. The germline CDR1 and CDR2 sequences are DFQATT and SNEGSKA (reference sequence). V gave up 1 base and J gave up 7 bases, with 10 bases separating them. The CDR3 nucleotides read TGCAGTGCTAGAGTGGTGGGAGCTGGCTACACCTTC. It codes for CSARVVGAGYTF.

The J gene is TRBJ1-6, the V gene TRBV4-1; D is uncertain. Germline loops: CDR1 MGHRA, CDR2 YSYEKL. The ends were cut back, 2 bases at V and 11 bases at J, with 22 bases in the middle. The CDR3 loop spans 17 amino acids. The CDR3 loop is CASSQNPFGLVAPPLHF. The CDR3 DNA reads as TGCGCCAGCAGCCAAAATCCCTTCGGGCTGGTCGCCCCACCCCTCCACTTT.

The V gene is TRBV19, the J gene TRBJ2-7; 7 positions agree with TRBD1. Germline V gene sequence: CDR1 LNHDA, CDR2 SQIVND (reference sequence). The CDR3 totals 17 residues. J lost 3 bases, V lost 5 bases, and 16 bases had no gene match. CDR3 sequence (DNA): TGTGCCAGTAGTCCCCGTTGGACAGGTCTCGTCCTCTACGAGCAGTACTTC. Its translation: CASSPRWTGLVLYEQYF.

The sample holds a few counts of this clonotype. This sequence joins TRBV7-2 and TRBJ1-5; no definite D call. This CDR3 contains 16 residues. The ends were cut back, 5 bases at V and 7 bases at J, with 21 bases in the middle. Germline values: CDR1 SGHTA, CDR2 FQGNSA. This chain's CDR3 is CASSKRLGEGIQPQHF. The CDR3 region has the DNA TGTGCCAGCAGCAAAAGGTTGGGAGAAGGAATCCAGCCCCAGCATTTT.

A word on this clonotype: One end of the junction varies from germline; a read error may be responsible. The chain uses TRBV7-9 and TRBJ2-7; 14 bases agree with TRBD2. The CDR3 is 15 residues long. Germline loops: CDR1 SEHNR, CDR2 FQNEAQ (reference sequence). The CDR3 is CASSPGLAGVIERYF. DNA for the CDR3: TGTGCCAGCAGCCCGGGACTAGCGGGGGTTATAGAGCGGTACTTC.

This clonotype was picked up a small number of times. This rearrangement joins TRBV4-3 to TRBJ2-1, with no clear D. CDR3 size: 15 residues. V lost 4 bases and J 9 bases, leaving 19 bases between the germline ends. Germline-derived CDR1 and CDR2 are LGHNA and YSLEER. Here the CDR3 DNA reads TGCGCCAGCAGCCGAAGAACCCAGCTCCCCAGTGAGCAGTTCTTC. Its protein is CASSRRTQLPSEQFF.

This clonotype came up a few times. The chain combines TRBV10-1 with TRBJ1-5; D might be TRBD1 (5 bases). Trimming removed 7 bases at V and 0 bases at J, with 10 bases between. Germline V gene sequence: CDR1 WNHNN, CDR2 SYGVQD (reference sequence). The CDR3 runs 14 residues. The CDR3 reads CASISTDSNQPQHF. CDR3 coding DNA: TGCGCCAGCATTTCGACAGATAGCAATCAGCCCCAGCATTTT.

This clonotype has more than one count but fewer than ten. The chain is built from TRBV4-3 and TRBJ2-1; TRBD2 aligns across 9 bases. The germline gives CDR1 LGHNA, CDR2 YSLEER. The CDR3 length is 16 residues. V lost 4 bases and J lost 4; bases outside the gene matches: 8. CDR3 sequence: CASSLDLAGTYNEQFF. The CDR3 region has the DNA TGCGCCAGCAGCCTTGATCTAGCGGGGACTTACAATGAGCAGTTCTTC.

J is TRBJ2-3 and V is TRBV7-3; possibly TRBD1 or TRBD2 for D (7 bases each). Deletions cut 5 bases from V and 5 bases from J, with 14 bases between. CDR1 and CDR2 from the germline V gene are SGHTA and FQGTGA. This CDR3 has 14 amino acids. The CDR3, as DNA: TGTGCCAGCAGCCCAGGGGGGAGGGGAGATACGCAGTATTTT. Its protein is CASSPGGRGDTQYF.

V usage is TRBV19 and J usage is TRBJ1-1; no clear D gene. This CDR3 has 12 residues. The germline gives CDR1 LNHDA, CDR2 SQIVND (reference sequence). V lost 8 bases and J lost 1, with 8 bases in between. The CDR3 loop is CASGPQNTEAFF. The CDR3 nucleotides read TGTGCCAGTGGACCCCAGAACACTGAAGCTTTCTTT.

This CDR3 is CSAMELVDDEQFF. The CDR3 nucleotides read TGCAGTGCTATGGAATTAGTCGACGATGAGCAGTTCTTC. The rearrangement links TRBV20-1 to TRBJ2-1, with D hard to call. The V gene lost 4 bases and the J gene lost 8 bases, with 15 bases spanning the gap. This CDR3 is 13 amino acids long. CDR1 DFQATT and CDR2 SNEGSKA come from the germline V gene (reference sequence).

This clonotype was observed a few times. This chain links TRBV9 with TRBJ2-5; D gene unclear. Germline V CDR1 and CDR2: SGDLS, YYNGEE. This CDR3 region has 15 residues. Trimming cost V 4 bases and J 1 base, with 14 bases left between them. In DNA, the CDR3 is TGTGCCAGCAGCCCCCTTCCATCGGTCCAAGAGACCCAGTACTTC. Its translation: CASSPLPSVQETQYF.

The rearrangement joins TRBV20-1 to TRBJ2-1, with D unclear. V dropped 4 bases and J dropped 7 bases, with 23 bases sitting between them. Per the germline V gene, CDR1 is DFQATT and CDR2 is SNEGSKA (reference sequence). The length of the CDR3 is 16 residues. The CDR3 loop reads CSANTFSDLLSNEQFF. Here the CDR3 DNA reads TGCAGTGCTAATACTTTTTCGGATCTCCTATCAAATGAGCAGTTCTTC.

The rearrangement joins TRBV4-2 to TRBJ2-7, with 9 nucleotides matching TRBD2. Germline lookup yields CDR1 LGHNA and CDR2 YNFKEQ. V trimming: 0 bases; J trimming: 11 bases; junction bases outside the gene matches: 11. The CDR3 is 15 amino acids. CDR3 amino acids: CASSQDLVTSGREYF. The CDR3 DNA sequence: TGTGCCAGCAGCCAAGATCTTGTGACTAGCGGAAGGGAGTACTTC.